This TCR beta chain was sequenced for a study of blood T cell repertoires in COVID-19. Study at large: Italy, Spain and the United States were the sources of the convalescent and acute COVID-19 samples. PBMCs, B-cell-depleted T cells, or T cells were the source of the cDNA or gDNA that made up the material.

Methods used by the authors: Amplification from reference gene primers served as the basis for estimated nucleated cell counts. This table comes from immunoSEQ multiplex PCR, and its TCRdb copy is limited to in-frame clones, with some not included. V and J calls and clone size are copied from that table; D and trimming were computed from the DNA. The table includes some 270,000 clones, approximately 90% detected once. Participants were aged roughly 18 to 90 years from roughly 26 US areas. The sample consisted of PBMCs or T cells enriched from blood (not recorded which). This clonotype was sampled from a woman in her 30s with acute COVID-19.

The CDR3 region is CASSPPPGVRETQYF. The CDR3, as DNA: TGTGCCAGCTCACCACCGCCAGGGGTCCGTGAGACCCAGTACTTC. The chain recombines TRBV18 with TRBJ2-5; perhaps TRBD1 as D (6 bases). Germline V CDR1 and CDR2: KGHSH, LQKENI. The length of the CDR3 is 15 residues. V lost 0 bases and J lost 5, with 13 bases in between.